The 12 T cell receptor beta chains presented below share a single source sample, sequenced in a study of T cells after yellow fever vaccination. Via MiXCR, TCRdb re-called the 5' RACE reads, giving one row per CDR3 protein. The table has 450,000 to 600,000 distinct CDR3 sequences, approximately 15% seen once. This material consisted of PBMCs, taken on the day of the yellow fever booster vaccination. These receptor sequences come from a man aged 25 to 40 who received the YFV17D yellow fever vaccine.

V and J are TRBV30 and TRBJ1-5; no firm D call. Germline V CDR1 and CDR2: GTSNPN, SVGIG (reference sequence). This CDR3 contains 13 residues. The germline V and J ends were trimmed by 3 bases and 5 bases, with 11 bases remaining between them. The CDR3 region is CAWSQNLDQPQHF. The CDR3 bases are TGTGCCTGGAGCCAAAATCTGGATCAGCCCCAGCATTTT. The full variable domain, with the rest looked up from reference TRBV30 and TRBJ1-5, is SQTIHQWPATLVQPVGSPLSLECTVEGTSNPNLYWYRQAAGRGLQLLFYSVGIGQISSEVPQNLSASRPQDRQFILSSKKLLLSDSGFYLCAWSQNLDQPQHFGDGTRLSIL.

The V gene is TRBV18, the J gene TRBJ2-7; no clear D. V lost 3 bases, J lost 5 bases, and 8 bases lay in between. The germline V gene has CDR1 KGHSH and CDR2 LQKENI. The CDR3 is 12 residues long. CDR3: CASSPYRDEQYF. The CDR3 DNA is TGTGCCAGCTCACCTTACAGAGACGAGCAGTACTTC.

This clonotype showed up just a few times. This chain links TRBV24-1 with TRBJ1-5; D gene uncertain. The CDR3 loop spans 14 amino acids. CDR1 KGHDR and CDR2 SFDVKD come from the germline V gene. V was pared by 5 bases and J by 0 bases, with 7 bases between. The CDR3 here is CATSGQNSNQPQHF. The CDR3 DNA is TGTGCCACCAGTGGCCAGAATAGCAATCAGCCCCAGCATTTT.

The V gene is TRBV29-1, the J gene TRBJ2-3; 9 nucleotides match TRBD1. The CDR3 runs to 14 residues. The germline gives CDR1 SQVTM, CDR2 ANQGSEA. The V and J ends lost 5 bases and 6 bases, in that order; junction bases with no gene match: 9. CDR3 in DNA: TGCAGCGTTCTTGGGACAGGGAGGTCCGATACGCAGTATTTT. Protein sequence: CSVLGTGRSDTQYF.

Of note for this clonotype: The junction and the germline gene differ at one end; a read error may be behind it. The chain has TRBV12-3 or TRBV12-4 and TRBJ1-5; D call uncertain. The CDR3 loop spans 15 amino acids. For the CDR3, the DNA is TGTGCCAGCAGGTTAGGTGGAATAAGGGTTCAGCCCCAGCATTTT. Translating gives CASRLGGIRVQPQHF.

This clonotype was detected ten times or more. The chain carries TRBV5-1 and TRBJ2-2; D unclear. The germline V and J ends were trimmed by 0 bases and 1 base, with 1 base remaining between them. The CDR3 contains 13 residues. CDR1 and CDR2 from the germline V gene are SGHRS and YFSETQ. CDR3 amino acids: CASSLGNTGELFF. The CDR3 region has the DNA TGCGCCAGCAGCTTGGGGAACACCGGGGAGCTGTTTTTT.

J is TRBJ2-7 and V is TRBV2, with 7 bases identical to TRBD2. The germline V gene encodes CDR1 SNHLY and CDR2 FYNNEI. The CDR3 is made up of 12 amino acids. The V and J ends lost 10 bases and 3 bases, in that order; junction bases with no gene match: 6. CDR3 protein: CATGTIFYEQYF. CDR3 in DNA: TGTGCCACAGGGACTATCTTCTACGAGCAGTACTTC.

In this sample, this clonotype turned up many times. The genes are TRBV11-1 and TRBJ2-1; D is tentatively TRBD1 or TRBD2 (5 bases each). CDR1 is SGHAT, CDR2 FQDESV, per germline (reference sequence). The CDR3 sequence is 18 residues long. V dropped 4 bases and J dropped 6 bases, with 25 bases sitting between them. In DNA, the CDR3 is TGTGCCAGCAGCTCCTTAGCAAAGGGGTCGAGGGCCCTCAATGAGCAGTTCTTC. It yields the protein CASSSLAKGSRALNEQFF. The variable domain in full, with the rest retrieved from reference TRBV11-1 and TRBJ2-1, is EAEVAQSPRYKITEKSQAVAFWCDPISGHATLYWYRQILGQGPELLVQFQDESVVDDSQLPKDRFSAERLKGVDSTLKIQPAELGDSAMYLCASSSLAKGSRALNEQFFGPGTRLTVL.

The J gene is TRBJ2-7, the V gene TRBV6-2 or TRBV6-3; perhaps TRBD2 as D (6 bases). CDR1 is MNHEY and CDR2 is SVGEGT in the germline V gene. V lost 0 bases and J 0 bases, leaving 9 bases between the germline ends. The CDR3 is 15 amino acids. The CDR3 sequence is CASSYSAGSSYEQYF. The CDR3 DNA follows: TGTGCCAGCAGTTACTCGGCGGGAAGCTCCTACGAGCAGTACTTC.

There are a few counts of this clonotype. As DNA, the CDR3 is TGTGCCAGCAGCTTAGGTGTCCTGAGCAATCAGCCCCAGCATTTT. Amino acid sequence: CASSLGVLSNQPQHF. The V gene is TRBV7-2, the J gene TRBJ1-5, with unresolved D. V dropped 1 base and J dropped 1 base, with 8 bases sitting between them. The germline CDR1 and CDR2 sequences are SGHTA and FQGNSA. CDR3 length: 15 amino acids. Combining the CDR3 with reference TRBV7-2 and TRBJ1-5 gives the whole variable domain GAGVSQSPSNKVTEKGKDVELRCDPISGHTALYWYRQSLGQGLEFLIYFQGNSAPDKSGLPSDRFSAERTGGSVSTLTIQRTQQEDSAVYLCASSLGVLSNQPQHFGDGTRLSIL.

This clonotype has just a few counts. The rearrangement joins TRBV3-1 to TRBJ2-1; TRBD2 is a possible D gene (6 bases). The CDR3 sequence is 16 residues long. Trimming took 4 bases from V and 0 from J, leaving 13 bases between them. From germline, CDR1 is LGHDT and CDR2 YNNKEL (reference sequence). CDR3 loop: CASSRGTSSSYNEQFF. The CDR3, as DNA: TGTGCCAGCAGCCGCGGGACTTCCAGCTCCTACAATGAGCAGTTCTTC.

This clonotype was seen only once. The rearrangement uses TRBV6-5 and TRBJ2-2; TRBD2 matches at 9 bases. The V segment lost 0 bases and the J segment 6 bases; nucleotides outside the gene matches: 8. This CDR3 has 17 amino acids. The V gene's germline CDR1 is MNHEY and CDR2 SVGAGI. CDR3 protein: CASSYSAGLAFSGELFF. The CDR3 region has the DNA TGTGCCAGCAGTTACTCAGCGGGACTAGCATTCTCCGGGGAGCTGTTTTTT.